The clone carrying this T cell receptor (beta chain) was counted only a few times. Its target is not known. This sample was taken from a study of post-analysis software for immune sequencing data. General study results and limits: The normalized Chao1 diversity of multiple sclerosis patients was significantly lower than that of controls. Samples sharing a preparation batch grouped tightly together when assessed by F measure. There were five or six TRBV segments more frequent in patients than controls, and TRBV5-6, TRBV5-1 and TRBV20-1 were among them.

CDR3 size: 13 residues. The germline V gene encodes CDR1 SQVTM and CDR2 ANQGSEA. The ends were cut back, 2 bases at V and 1 base at J, with 6 bases in the middle. Researchers reported that TCR beta cDNA libraries carried unique molecular identifiers. There were 1 to 10 million T cells, and approximately 480,000 cDNA molecules came from them. MiXCR, run by TCRdb on the PCR reads, gives a single entry per CDR3 protein. The sample lists approximately 730,000 distinct CDR3 sequences; roughly 29% were seen once. Sequenced input: blood. This TCR was recovered from a girl aged 10 to 17 with multiple sclerosis. The rearrangement joins TRBV29-1 to TRBJ2-1; D gene ambiguous. Here the CDR3 reads CSVETVSYNEQFF. In DNA form, the CDR3 reads TGCAGCGTTGAAACAGTATCCTACAATGAGCAGTTCTTC.